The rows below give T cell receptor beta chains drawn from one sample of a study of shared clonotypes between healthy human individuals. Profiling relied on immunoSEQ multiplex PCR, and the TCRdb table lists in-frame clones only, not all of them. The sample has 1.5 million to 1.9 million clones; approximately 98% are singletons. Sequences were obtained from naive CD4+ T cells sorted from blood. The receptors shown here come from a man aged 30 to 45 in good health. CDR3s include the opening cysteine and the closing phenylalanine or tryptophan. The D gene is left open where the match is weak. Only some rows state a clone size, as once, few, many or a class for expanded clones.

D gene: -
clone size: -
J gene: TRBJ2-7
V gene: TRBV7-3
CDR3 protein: CASSFGPYYEQYF
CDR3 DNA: TGTGCCAGCAGCTTCGGGCCATACTACGAGCAGTACTTC

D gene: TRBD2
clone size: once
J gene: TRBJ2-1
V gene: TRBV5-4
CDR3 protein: CASRLRTSGNEQFF
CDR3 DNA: TGTGCCAGCAGGCTCCGGACTAGCGGCAATGAGCAGTTCTTC

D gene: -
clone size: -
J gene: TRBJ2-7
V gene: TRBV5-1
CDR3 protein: CASSDTGGSDEQYF
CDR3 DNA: TGCGCCAGCAGCGACACCGGAGGCTCCGACGAGCAGTACTTC

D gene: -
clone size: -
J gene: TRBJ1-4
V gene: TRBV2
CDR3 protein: CATSGRATNEKLFF
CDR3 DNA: TGTGCCACCAGCGGGAGGGCAACTAATGAAAAACTGTTTTTT

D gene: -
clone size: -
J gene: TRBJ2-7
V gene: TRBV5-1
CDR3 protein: CASSLAGGTEQYF
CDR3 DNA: TGCGCCAGCAGCCTCGCGGGTGGGACCGAGCAGTACTTC

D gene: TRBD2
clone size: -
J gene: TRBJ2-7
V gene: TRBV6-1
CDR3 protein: CASSEALAGYSYEQYF
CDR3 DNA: TGTGCCAGCAGTGAAGCACTAGCGGGGTACTCCTACGAGCAGTACTTC

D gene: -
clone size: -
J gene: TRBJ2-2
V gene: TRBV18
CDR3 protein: CASSYRVSNTGELFF
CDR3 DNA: TGTGCCAGCTCATATAGGGTTTCGAACACCGGGGAGCTGTTTTTT

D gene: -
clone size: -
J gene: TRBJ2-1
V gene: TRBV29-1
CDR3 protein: CSVRMGVRYNEQFF
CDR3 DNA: TGCAGCGTTCGAATGGGGGTACGGTACAATGAGCAGTTCTTC

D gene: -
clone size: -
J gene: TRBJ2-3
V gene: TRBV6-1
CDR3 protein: CASSGRTSTDTQYF
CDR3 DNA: TGTGCCAGCAGTGGACGGACTAGCACAGATACGCAGTATTTT

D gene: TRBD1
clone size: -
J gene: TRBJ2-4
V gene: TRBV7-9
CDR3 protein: CASSAPGTESLAKNIQYF
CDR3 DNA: TGTGCCAGCAGCGCCCCCGGGACAGAGTCACTAGCCAAAAACATTCAGTACTTC

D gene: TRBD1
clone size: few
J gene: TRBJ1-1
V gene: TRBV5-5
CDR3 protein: CASSSQGANTEAFF
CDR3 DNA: TGTGCCAGCAGCTCACAGGGGGCGAACACTGAAGCTTTCTTT

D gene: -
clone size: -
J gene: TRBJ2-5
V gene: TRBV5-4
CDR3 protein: CASSARQLETQYF
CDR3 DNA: TGTGCCAGCAGCGCCCGTCAGTTGGAGACCCAGTACTTC

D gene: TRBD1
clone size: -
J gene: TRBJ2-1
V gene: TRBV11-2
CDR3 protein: CASSDYHRGRSSNEQFF
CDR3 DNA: TGTGCCAGCAGCGACTACCACAGGGGAAGGTCGTCAAATGAGCAGTTCTTC

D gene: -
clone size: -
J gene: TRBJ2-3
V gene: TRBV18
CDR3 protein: CASSPPISRVKQGRDTQYF
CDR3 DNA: TGTGCCAGCTCACCACCGATTTCCAGGGTAAAGCAAGGGAGGGATACGCAGTATTTT

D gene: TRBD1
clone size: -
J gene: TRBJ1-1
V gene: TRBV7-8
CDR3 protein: CASSRDRGFPSREAFF
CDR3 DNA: TGTGCCAGCAGCCGAGACAGGGGATTTCCCTCCCGTGAAGCTTTCTTT

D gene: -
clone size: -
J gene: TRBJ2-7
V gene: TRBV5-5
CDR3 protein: CASIRGSLSYEQYF
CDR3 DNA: TGTGCCAGCATTCGGGGGTCTCTATCCTACGAGCAGTACTTC

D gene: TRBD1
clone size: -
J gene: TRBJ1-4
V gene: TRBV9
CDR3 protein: CASSVGDRGNNEKLFF
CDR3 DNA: TGTGCCAGCAGCGTAGGTGACAGGGGAAATAATGAAAAACTGTTTTTT

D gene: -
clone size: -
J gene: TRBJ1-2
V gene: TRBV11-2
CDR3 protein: CASSFDGYFYTF
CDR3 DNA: TGTGCCAGCAGCTTCGATGGGTACTTCTACACCTTC

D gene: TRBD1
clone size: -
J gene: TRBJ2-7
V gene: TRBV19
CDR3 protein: CASKGQGSYEQYF
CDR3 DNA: TGTGCCAGTAAGGGACAGGGCTCCTACGAGCAGTACTTC

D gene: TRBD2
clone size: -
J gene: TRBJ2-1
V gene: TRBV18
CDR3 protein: CASSGLAGASYNEQFF
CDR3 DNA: TGTGCCAGCTCAGGTCTAGCGGGGGCTTCCTACAATGAGCAGTTCTTC